This T cell receptor (beta chain) was recovered during a study of cytomegalovirus exposure and HLA in healthy donors. The PCR had 60 Vbeta and 13 Jbeta primers. Sequencing was performed with immunoSEQ multiplex PCR; in TCRdb, only in-frame clones are kept and a portion is missing. The repertoire has some 200,000 clones, 60% to 85% of them found once; the top ten carry more than 1.5%. J was trimmed by 1 base and V by 2 bases; bases with no gene match: 4. The CDR3 extends over 15 amino acids. CDR1 and CDR2 from the germline V gene are KGHSH and LQKENI. This sequence originates from a girl aged 5 to 17 in good health and CMV-seropositive. The gene calls are TRBV18 and TRBJ2-5, with TRBD2 identical over 7 bases. The sample was PBMCs. The chain's CDR3 is CASSPSGAPQETQYF. DNA for the CDR3: TGTGCCAGCTCACCAAGCGGGGCCCCCCAAGAGACCCAGTACTTC.